These 18 T cell receptor beta chains were all obtained from the same sample, sequenced in a study of CD8 T cells in ankylosing spondylitis. Study observations and caveats: Typical of ankylosing spondylitis blood, it appeared, was a TCR beta motif of eight highly homologous variants.

MiXCR was run by TCRdb on the 5' RACE reads, yielding one entry per CDR3 protein. The table includes roughly 700,000 distinct CDR3 sequences, roughly 20% detected once. Their recognized antigens are unknown. Sequenced: blood, either unsorted or a sorted T cell fraction (not recorded which). Receptors originate from a male donor with ankylosing spondylitis.

The chain uses TRBV6-2 or TRBV6-3 and TRBJ2-5; no reliable D call. V lost 2 bases and J lost 5, with 12 bases in between. Germline V CDR1 and CDR2: MNHEY, SVGEGT. The CDR3 totals 14 residues. The CDR3 is CASSYPDLGETQYF. Here the CDR3 DNA reads TGTGCCAGCAGTTACCCTGACCTTGGGGAGACCCAGTACTTC.

This clonotype was observed many times. The chain combines TRBV7-2 with TRBJ1-2; D not certain. Germline lookup yields CDR1 SGHTA and CDR2 FQGNSA. This CDR3 is 13 amino acids long. Trimming left V 7 bases short and J 3 bases short, with 12 bases between. The CDR3 DNA reads TGTGCCAGCACCCAATATTATGACTATGGCTACACCTTC. Its protein is CASTQYYDYGYTF.

Many counts were recorded for this clonotype. The V call is TRBV20-1, the J call TRBJ2-7; D may be TRBD1 (6 bases). This CDR3 has 15 residues. Germline lookup yields CDR1 DFQATT and CDR2 SNEGSKA (reference sequence). Trimming left V 1 base short and J 2 bases short, with 15 bases between. The chain's CDR3 is CSARVGRGRTYEQYF. In nucleotides, the CDR3 is TGCAGTGCTAGAGTTGGCAGGGGCAGAACCTACGAGCAGTACTTC.

This clonotype appeared a few times. The genes are TRBV7-2 and TRBJ2-3; D is possibly TRBD1 (5 bases). V gave up 2 bases and J gave up 6 bases, with 15 bases separating them. This CDR3 contains 15 residues. Germline V lookup: CDR1 SGHTA, CDR2 FQGNSA. CDR3 in amino acids: CASSLPLTVGDTQYF. In DNA, the CDR3 is TGTGCCAGCAGCTTACCTCTGACAGTAGGTGATACGCAGTATTTT.

In its sample, this clonotype was seen a few times. V usage is TRBV20-1 and J usage is TRBJ2-3; tentatively, D is TRBD1 (6 bases). The V gene lost 3 bases and the J gene lost 1 base, with 14 bases spanning the gap. CDR1 and CDR2 from the germline V gene are DFQATT and SNEGSKA (reference sequence). The CDR3 has 15 residues. This chain's CDR3 is CSARNRAAGTDTQYF. In nucleotides, the CDR3 is TGCAGTGCTAGGAACAGGGCTGCTGGCACAGATACGCAGTATTTT.

This clonotype was seen a few times. The chain links TRBV7-9 to TRBJ1-1; D unclear. This CDR3 comprises 15 residues. V shed 5 bases and J shed 0 bases, with 13 bases lying between them. Germline V lookup: CDR1 SEHNR, CDR2 FQNEAQ (reference sequence). CDR3 protein: CASSPLAGMNTEAFF. CDR3 in DNA: TGTGCCAGCAGCCCACTGGCGGGCATGAACACTGAAGCTTTCTTT. The variable domain in full, completed from reference TRBV7-9 and TRBJ1-1, reads DTGVSQNPRHKITKRGQNVTFRCDPISEHNRLYWYRQTLGQGPEFLTYFQNEAQLEKSRLLSDRFSAERPKGSFSTLEIQRTEQGDSAMYLCASSPLAGMNTEAFFGQGTRLTVV.

The J gene is TRBJ1-1, the V gene TRBV10-1; D might be TRBD1 (5 bases). CDR1 WNHNN and CDR2 SYGVQD come from the germline V gene (reference sequence). The V end was cut by 5 bases, the J end by 3 bases, with 16 bases between. The CDR3 extends over 15 amino acids. The CDR3, as DNA: TGCGCCAGCAGTCGAATACCGGGACTGCACACTGAAGCTTTCTTT. It specifies CASSRIPGLHTEAFF.

The CDR3 loop reads CASSTSGGLLHEQYF. CDR3 in DNA: TGTGCCAGTAGTACCTCAGGGGGCCTCCTCCACGAGCAGTACTTC. The chain couples TRBV19 to TRBJ2-7; 8 nucleotides align to TRBD1. V trimming: 4 bases; J trimming: 5 bases; junction bases outside the gene matches: 10. The length of the CDR3 is 15 residues. The germline gives CDR1 LNHDA, CDR2 SQIVND (reference sequence).

The V gene is TRBV6-5, the J gene TRBJ1-2, with TRBD1 as a possible D gene (5 bases). Trimming pared 7 bases from V and 7 bases from J, leaving 19 bases between. CDR1 and CDR2 (germline): MNHEY, SVGAGI. CDR3 size: 14 residues. The CDR3 loop reads CASIRNRGEGGYTF. The CDR3 nucleotides are TGTGCCAGCATTAGGAATAGAGGGGAGGGTGGCTACACCTTC.

A few counts support this clonotype. The J gene is TRBJ2-3, the V gene TRBV5-1; the D call may be TRBD1 or TRBD2 (5 bases each). The CDR3 runs 18 residues. Trimming pared 2 bases from V and 2 bases from J, leaving 21 bases between. Germline V gene sequence: CDR1 SGHRS, CDR2 YFSETQ. The CDR3 sequence: CASSLVGVLRGYTDTQYF. In DNA form, the CDR3 reads TGCGCCAGCAGCTTAGTAGGGGTCTTACGGGGATACACAGATACGCAGTATTTT.

This clonotype was seen only a few times. The J gene is TRBJ2-7, the V gene TRBV27, with 8 bases lining up with TRBD2. CDR1 is MNHEY, CDR2 SMNVEV, per germline (reference sequence). The length of the CDR3 is 15 residues. The trim removed 5 bases at V and 7 bases at J, leaving 13 bases unmatched. CDR3 nucleotides: TGTGCCAGCAGTACCCAGCGGGAGCCTTCGGGGGAGCAGTACTTC. As protein: CASSTQREPSGEQYF.

There are a few counts of this clonotype. The chain couples TRBV2 to TRBJ2-5; 12 nucleotides line up with TRBD2. The CDR3 has 15 amino acids. V lost 8 bases, J lost 5 bases, and 9 bases stayed unmatched. The V gene's germline CDR1 is SNHLY and CDR2 FYNNEI. CDR3 amino acids: CASGWTSGEYETQYF. CDR3 nucleotide sequence: TGTGCCAGCGGATGGACTAGCGGGGAATACGAGACCCAGTACTTC.

The rearrangement joins TRBV10-3 to TRBJ2-3; possibly TRBD1 for D (6 bases). The V end was cut by 9 bases, the J end by 6 bases, with 10 bases between. The CDR3 has 11 amino acids. Germline V lookup: CDR1 ENHRY, CDR2 SYGVKD. CDR3 in DNA: TGTGCCATTGCAAGGGGGGATACGCAGTATTTT. Translated, it gives CAIARGDTQYF.

The table lists this clonotype with a few counts. V and J are TRBV7-9 and TRBJ1-1, with D maybe TRBD1 (6 bases). Germline V gene lookup returns CDR1 SEHNR and CDR2 FQNEAQ (reference sequence). V dropped 8 bases and J dropped 7 bases, with 20 bases sitting between them. This CDR3 has 14 residues. DNA of the CDR3: TGTGCCAGCGGGCGGGACACCGGCCATAATGAAGCTTTCTTT. It yields the protein CASGRDTGHNEAFF.

This clonotype was counted a few times. The chain links TRBV6-1 to TRBJ1-5; no definite D call. The CDR3 is 15 residues long. Germline V CDR1 and CDR2: MNHNS, SASEGT. Trimming took 6 bases from V and 3 from J, leaving 15 bases between them. For the CDR3, the DNA is TGTGCCAGCAGGCCCGGGGTCCAACCCAATCAGCCCCAGCATTTT. Translating gives CASRPGVQPNQPQHF.

This clonotype was picked up a small number of times. The chain joins TRBV7-2 to TRBJ2-5, with D possibly called TRBD1 or TRBD2 (5 bases each). This CDR3 is built from 16 residues. Trimming shortened V by 5 bases and J by 5 bases, and 21 bases separated the two germline ends. CDR1 and CDR2 from the germline V gene are SGHTA and FQGNSA. CDR3: CASSKLRDGLVETQYF. As DNA, the CDR3 is TGTGCCAGCAGCAAACTCCGGGACGGACTTGTGGAGACCCAGTACTTC.

This clonotype has ten or more counts. This chain uses TRBV12-3 or TRBV12-4 with TRBJ2-5; no definite D call. Trimming stripped 7 bases from V and 0 bases from J, with 9 bases between. CDR3 length: 13 amino acids. The CDR3 sequence: CASTRLNQETQYF. The CDR3 DNA sequence: TGTGCCAGCACCCGGTTAAACCAAGAGACCCAGTACTTC.

The rearrangement links TRBV4-2 to TRBJ1-3; D is undetermined. V was clipped by 8 bases and J by 0 bases, with 23 bases between them. CDR1 and CDR2 (germline): LGHNA, YNFKEQ. CDR3 length equals 18 residues. CDR3 in amino acids: CASHSGSWTVDSGNTIYF. CDR3 nucleotide sequence: TGTGCCAGCCATTCGGGGTCGTGGACGGTAGACTCTGGAAACACCATATATTTT.